This TCR beta chain comes out of a study of CD8+ T cells in alopecia areata. Samples from alopecia areata patients were lesional scalp punch biopsies and peripheral blood. Cell sorting on a FACSAria was used to separate CD4+ and CD8+ T cells from the PBMCs. Worth noting for this clone: As yet, its antigen is unknown.

As the sequencing template, cDNA was produced by extracting RNA and reverse transcribing it. Sequencing used immunoSEQ multiplex PCR; TCRdb keeps in-frame clones, though not all of them. The sample lists roughly 150,000 clones; 40% to 50% were seen once. The study, taken as a whole, reports: Shared TCR sequences were less clear between patients than in mice, possibly partly from HLA diversity. Affected scalp, especially in alopecia totalis/universalis, had a higher clonality than normal scalp did.

The CDR3 totals 14 residues. The germline V gene encodes CDR1 SGHDN and CDR2 FVKESK. Between the trimmed V and J ends, which lost 7 bases and 0 bases, there was a span of 10 bases. The chain uses TRBV14 and TRBJ1-3, with D perhaps matching TRBD1 (5 bases). This receptor was obtained from a human donor with alopecia areata. The sample consisted of CD4+ T cells sorted from blood. This CDR3 reads CASNRQLSGNTIYF. The DNA for the CDR3 is TGTGCCAGCAACAGACAGCTCTCTGGAAACACCATATATTTT.